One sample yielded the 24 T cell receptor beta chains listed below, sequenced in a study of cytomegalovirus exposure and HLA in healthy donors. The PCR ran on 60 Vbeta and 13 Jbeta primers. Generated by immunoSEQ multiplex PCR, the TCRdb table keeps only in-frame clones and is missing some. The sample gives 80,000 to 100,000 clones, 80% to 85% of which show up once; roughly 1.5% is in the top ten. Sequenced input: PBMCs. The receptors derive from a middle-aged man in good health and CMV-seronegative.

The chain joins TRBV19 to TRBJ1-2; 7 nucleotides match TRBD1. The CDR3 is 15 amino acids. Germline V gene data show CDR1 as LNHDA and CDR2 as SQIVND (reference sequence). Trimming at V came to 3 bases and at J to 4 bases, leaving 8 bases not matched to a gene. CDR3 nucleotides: TGTGCCAGTAGTATCTCGACAGGGATAGGCTATGGCTACACCTTC. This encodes CASSISTGIGYGYTF.

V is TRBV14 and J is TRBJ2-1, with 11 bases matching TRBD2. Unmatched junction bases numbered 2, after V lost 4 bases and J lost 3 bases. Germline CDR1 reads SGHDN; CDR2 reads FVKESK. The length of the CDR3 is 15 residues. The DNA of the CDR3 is TGTGCCAGCAGCCCGACTAGCGGGAACTACAATGAGCAGTTCTTC. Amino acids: CASSPTSGNYNEQFF. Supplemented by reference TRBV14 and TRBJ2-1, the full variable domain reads EAGVTQFPSHSVIEKGQTVTLRCDPISGHDNLYWYRRVMGKEIKFLLHFVKESKQDESGMPNNRFLAERTGGTYSTLKVQPAELEDSGVYFCASSPTSGNYNEQFFGPGTRLTVL.

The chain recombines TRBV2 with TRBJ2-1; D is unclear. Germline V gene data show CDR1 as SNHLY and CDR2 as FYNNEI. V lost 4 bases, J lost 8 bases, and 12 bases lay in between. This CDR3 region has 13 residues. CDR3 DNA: TGTGCCAGCAGTGTCCGCCGTACGGATGAGCAGTTCTTC. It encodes CASSVRRTDEQFF.

The CDR3, as DNA: TGTGCCAGCAGCATCACTAGCGGCCGACAAGAGACCCAGTACTTC. It specifies CASSITSGRQETQYF. The chain combines TRBV7-2 with TRBJ2-5; 8 bases align to TRBD2. This CDR3 has 15 amino acids. J lost 2 bases, V lost 5 bases, and 7 bases had no gene match. Germline V gene lookup returns CDR1 SGHTA and CDR2 FQGNSA.

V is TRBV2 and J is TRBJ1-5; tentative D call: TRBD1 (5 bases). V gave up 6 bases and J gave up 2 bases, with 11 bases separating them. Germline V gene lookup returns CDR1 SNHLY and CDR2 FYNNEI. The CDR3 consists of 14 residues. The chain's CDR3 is CASRPDRGNQPQHF. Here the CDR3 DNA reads TGTGCCAGCAGACCTGACAGAGGCAATCAGCCCCAGCATTTT.

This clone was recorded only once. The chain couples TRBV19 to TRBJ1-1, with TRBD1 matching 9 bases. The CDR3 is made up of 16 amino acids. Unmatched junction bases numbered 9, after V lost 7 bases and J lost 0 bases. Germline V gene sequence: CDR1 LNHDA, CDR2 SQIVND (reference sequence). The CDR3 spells CASTPLQGALNTEAFF. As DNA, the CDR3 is TGTGCCAGTACACCATTACAGGGGGCTCTGAACACTGAAGCTTTCTTT.

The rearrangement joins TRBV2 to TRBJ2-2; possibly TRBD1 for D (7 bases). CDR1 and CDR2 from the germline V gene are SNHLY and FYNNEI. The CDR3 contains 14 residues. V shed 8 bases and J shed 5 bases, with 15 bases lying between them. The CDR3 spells CASHSRGRTGELFF. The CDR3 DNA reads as TGTGCCAGCCATAGCAGGGGGAGGACCGGGGAGCTGTTTTTT.

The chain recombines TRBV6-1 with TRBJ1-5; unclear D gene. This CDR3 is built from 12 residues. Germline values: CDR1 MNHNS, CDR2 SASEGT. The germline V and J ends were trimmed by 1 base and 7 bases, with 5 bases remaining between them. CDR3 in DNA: TGTGCCAGCAGTGAAGTCAGACAGCCCCAGCATTTT. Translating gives CASSEVRQPQHF.

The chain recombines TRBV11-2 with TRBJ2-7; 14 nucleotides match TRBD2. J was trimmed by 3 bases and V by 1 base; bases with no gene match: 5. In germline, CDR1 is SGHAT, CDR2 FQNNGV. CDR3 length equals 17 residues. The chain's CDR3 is CASSLGSGTSGGYEQYF. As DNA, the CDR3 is TGTGCCAGCAGCTTAGGCTCTGGGACTAGCGGGGGCTACGAGCAGTACTTC.

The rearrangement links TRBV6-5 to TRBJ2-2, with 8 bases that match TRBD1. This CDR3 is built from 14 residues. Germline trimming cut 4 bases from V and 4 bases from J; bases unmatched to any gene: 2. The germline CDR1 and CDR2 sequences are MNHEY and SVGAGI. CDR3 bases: TGTGCCAGCAGTTCCACAGGGGGCACCGGGGAGCTGTTTTTT. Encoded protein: CASSSTGGTGELFF.

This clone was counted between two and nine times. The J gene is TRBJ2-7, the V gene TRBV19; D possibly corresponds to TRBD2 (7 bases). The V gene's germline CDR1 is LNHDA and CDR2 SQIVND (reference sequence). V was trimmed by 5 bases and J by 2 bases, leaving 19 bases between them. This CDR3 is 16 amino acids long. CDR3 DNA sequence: TGTGCCAGTAGTTGGTCGGGGGGCGCTGGGCCCTACGAGCAGTACTTC. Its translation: CASSWSGGAGPYEQYF.

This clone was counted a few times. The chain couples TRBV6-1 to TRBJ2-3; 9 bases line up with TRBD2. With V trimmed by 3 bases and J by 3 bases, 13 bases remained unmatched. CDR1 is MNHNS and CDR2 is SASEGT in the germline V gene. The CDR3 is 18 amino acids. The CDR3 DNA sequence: TGTGCCAGCAGTGATTGGGGATGGGGCGGGGGGGGTACAGATACGCAGTATTTT. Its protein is CASSDWGWGGGGTDTQYF.

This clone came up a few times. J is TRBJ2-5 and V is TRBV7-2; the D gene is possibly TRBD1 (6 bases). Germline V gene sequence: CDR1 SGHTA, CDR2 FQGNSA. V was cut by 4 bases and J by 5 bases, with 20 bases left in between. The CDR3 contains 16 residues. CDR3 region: CASSSPRDKVWETQYF. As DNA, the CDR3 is TGTGCCAGCAGCTCCCCCCGGGACAAGGTTTGGGAGACCCAGTACTTC.

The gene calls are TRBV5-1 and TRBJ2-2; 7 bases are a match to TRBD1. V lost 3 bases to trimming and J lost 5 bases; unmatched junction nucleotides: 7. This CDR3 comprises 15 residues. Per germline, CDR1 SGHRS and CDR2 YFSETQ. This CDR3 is CASSYRGEETGELFF. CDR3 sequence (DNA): TGCGCCAGCAGCTACAGGGGAGAGGAGACCGGGGAGCTGTTTTTT. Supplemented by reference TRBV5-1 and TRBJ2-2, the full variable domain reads KAGVTQTPRYLIKTRGQQVTLSCSPISGHRSVSWYQQTPGQGLQFLFEYFSETQRNKGNFPGRFSGRQFSNSRSEMNVSTLELGDSALYLCASSYRGEETGELFFGEGSRLTVL.

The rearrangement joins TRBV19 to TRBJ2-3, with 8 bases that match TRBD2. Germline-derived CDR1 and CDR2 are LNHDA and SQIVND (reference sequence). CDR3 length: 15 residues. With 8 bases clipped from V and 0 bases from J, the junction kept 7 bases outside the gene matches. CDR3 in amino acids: CASRPGGVSTDTQYF. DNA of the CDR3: TGTGCCAGTCGCCCCGGGGGGGTTAGCACAGATACGCAGTATTTT.

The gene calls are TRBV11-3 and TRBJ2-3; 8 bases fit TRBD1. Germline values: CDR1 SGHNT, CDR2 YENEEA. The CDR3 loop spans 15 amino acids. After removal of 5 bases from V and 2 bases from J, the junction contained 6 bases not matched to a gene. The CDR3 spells CASSRGQGSTDTQYF. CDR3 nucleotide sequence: TGTGCCAGCAGCCGAGGACAGGGCTCCACAGATACGCAGTATTTT.

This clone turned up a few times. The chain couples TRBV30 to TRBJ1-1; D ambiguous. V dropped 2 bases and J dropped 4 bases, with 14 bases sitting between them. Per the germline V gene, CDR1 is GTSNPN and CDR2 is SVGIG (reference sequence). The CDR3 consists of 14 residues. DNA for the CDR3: TGTGCCTGGAGTCCTTCCTGGGCAGCCACTGAAGCTTTCTTT. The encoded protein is CAWSPSWAATEAFF.

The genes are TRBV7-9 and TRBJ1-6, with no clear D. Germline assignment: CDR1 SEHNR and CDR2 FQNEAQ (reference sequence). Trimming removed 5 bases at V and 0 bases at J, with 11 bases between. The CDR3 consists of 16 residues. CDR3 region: CASSDTSSSYNSPLHF. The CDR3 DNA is TGTGCCAGCAGCGATACTTCGAGCTCCTATAATTCACCCCTCCACTTT.

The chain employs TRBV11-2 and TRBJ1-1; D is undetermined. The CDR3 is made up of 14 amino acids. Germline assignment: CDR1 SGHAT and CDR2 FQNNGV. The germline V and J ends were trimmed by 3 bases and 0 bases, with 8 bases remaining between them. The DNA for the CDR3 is TGTGCCAGCAGCTTGAGGCAGATGAACACTGAAGCTTTCTTT. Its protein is CASSLRQMNTEAFF. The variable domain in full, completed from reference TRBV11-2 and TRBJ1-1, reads EAGVAQSPRYKIIEKRQSVAFWCNPISGHATLYWYQQILGQGPKLLIQFQNNGVVDDSQLPKDRFSAERLKGVDSTLKIQPAKLEDSAVYLCASSLRQMNTEAFFGQGTRLTVV.

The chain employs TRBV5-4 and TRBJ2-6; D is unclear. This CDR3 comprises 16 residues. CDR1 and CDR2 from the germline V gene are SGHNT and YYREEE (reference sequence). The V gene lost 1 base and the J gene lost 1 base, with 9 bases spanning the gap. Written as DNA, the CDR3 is TGTGCCAGCAGCTTGAATCTACCTTCTGGGGCCAACGTCCTGACTTTC. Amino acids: CASSLNLPSGANVLTF.

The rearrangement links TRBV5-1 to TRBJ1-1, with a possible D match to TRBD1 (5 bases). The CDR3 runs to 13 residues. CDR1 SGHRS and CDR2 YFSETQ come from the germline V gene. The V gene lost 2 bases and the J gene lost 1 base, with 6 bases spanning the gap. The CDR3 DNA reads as TGCGCCAGCAGCTTACAGGAGAACACTGAAGCTTTCTTT. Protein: CASSLQENTEAFF.

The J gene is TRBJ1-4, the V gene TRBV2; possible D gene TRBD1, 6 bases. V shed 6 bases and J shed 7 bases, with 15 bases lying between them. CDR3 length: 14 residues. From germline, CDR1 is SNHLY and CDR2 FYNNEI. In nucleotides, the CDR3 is TGTGCCAGCAGGAAAACAGGGACCAGTGAAAAACTGTTTTTT. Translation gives CASRKTGTSEKLFF.

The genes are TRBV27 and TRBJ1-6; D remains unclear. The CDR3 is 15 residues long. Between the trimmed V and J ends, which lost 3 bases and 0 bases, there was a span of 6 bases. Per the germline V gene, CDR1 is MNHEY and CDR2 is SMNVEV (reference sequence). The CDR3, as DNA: TGTGCCAGCAGTTTGGAGGGCTCCTATAATTCACCCCTCCACTTT. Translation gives CASSLEGSYNSPLHF.

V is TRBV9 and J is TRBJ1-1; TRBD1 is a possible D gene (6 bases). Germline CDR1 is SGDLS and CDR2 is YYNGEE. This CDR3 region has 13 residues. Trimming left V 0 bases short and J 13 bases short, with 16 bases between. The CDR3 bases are TGTGCCAGCAGCGTAGGCCGGGACACTCGATTTTTCTTT. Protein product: CASSVGRDTRFFF.